The 27 T cell receptor beta chains listed next were all sequenced from one sample in a study of regulatory T cells in long-lasting Graves disease. Library construction for TCR beta used iRepertoire HTBI primers and Arm-PCR of CDR3 regions. In TCRdb, the multiplex PCR reads were re-called with MiXCR into one record per CDR3 protein. The sample includes about 470,000 distinct CDR3 sequences, more than 20% of them seen just once. Time point indicated: persistent/refractory GD, antithyroid drugs over 5 years with positive TRAb. The TCR library used RNA extracted from PBMCs. Sequences were derived from peripheral blood mononuclear cells (PBMCs), sampled when the disease was refractory, from a patient treated with antithyroid drugs. Receptors were obtained from a female donor with Graves disease.

The chain has TRBV6-1 and TRBJ1-2, with D possibly TRBD1 on 5 matching bases. V gave up 6 bases and J gave up 7 bases, with 15 bases separating them. The CDR3 runs 13 residues. Germline-derived CDR1 and CDR2 are MNHNS and SASEGT. CDR3 nucleotide sequence: TGTGCCAGCAGCAACGGGGGGGAACGTGGCTACACCTTC. It is translated as CASSNGGERGYTF.

This chain's CDR3 is CASSGWNNEKLFF. CDR3 DNA sequence: TGTGCCAGTAGTGGGTGGAATAATGAAAAACTGTTTTTT. The J gene is TRBJ1-4, the V gene TRBV19; D gene uncertain. Germline CDR1 and CDR2: LNHDA and SQIVND (reference sequence). The CDR3 loop spans 13 amino acids. The V end was cut by 5 bases, the J end by 4 bases, with 8 bases between.

This clonotype was observed at least ten times. The V call is TRBV7-2, the J call TRBJ2-7; 7 nucleotides match TRBD1. Losses at the gene ends were 1 base for V and 6 bases for J; bases not matched to a gene: 9. This CDR3 region has 15 residues. CDR1 SGHTA and CDR2 FQGNSA come from the germline V gene. CDR3 DNA sequence: TGTGCCAGCAGCTTAGATCCGGACAGGCGTCGCGAGCAGTACTTC. This codes for CASSLDPDRRREQYF.

This clonotype was recorded many times. J is TRBJ1-1 and V is TRBV28, with D possibly matching TRBD1 (5 bases). The CDR3 is 15 residues long. Germline-derived CDR1 and CDR2 are MDHEN and SYDVKM. Trimming shortened V by 6 bases and J by 4 bases, and 18 bases separated the two germline ends. This chain's CDR3 is CASRELGRRGTEAFF. CDR3 in DNA: TGTGCCAGCAGGGAATTGGGACGGCGGGGCACTGAAGCTTTCTTT.

On this clonotype: A single base separates this from a much larger clone, so it may be a read error. The V and J genes are TRBV20-1 and TRBJ1-2; tentatively, D is TRBD1 (5 bases). Germline V gene lookup returns CDR1 DFQATT and CDR2 SNEGSKA (reference sequence). The CDR3 is 15 residues long. Trimming pared 5 bases from V and 8 bases from J, leaving 24 bases between. CDR3 loop: CSARSRDSYMMGYTF. As DNA, the CDR3 is TGCAGTGCTCGAAGCCGGGACTCATACATGATGGGCTACACCTTC.

This clonotype occurred many times. The genes are TRBV12-3 or TRBV12-4 and TRBJ2-4; 7 bases agree with TRBD1. The CDR3 runs 18 residues. Unmatched junction bases numbered 14, after V lost 6 bases and J lost 0 bases. CDR3 in amino acids: CASSPEAERGLAKNIQYF. CDR3 bases: TGTGCCAGCAGCCCCGAGGCGGAGAGGGGGCTAGCCAAAAACATTCAGTACTTC.

This clonotype has a count of ten or more. V usage is TRBV27 and J usage is TRBJ2-3; 11 bases match TRBD2. From germline, CDR1 is MNHEY and CDR2 SMNVEV (reference sequence). The CDR3 runs 16 residues. With V trimmed by 4 bases and J by 0 bases, 3 bases remained unmatched. The CDR3 loop reads CASSYLAGGSTDTQYF. DNA for the CDR3: TGTGCCAGCAGTTATCTAGCGGGAGGCAGCACAGATACGCAGTATTTT.

This clonotype was detected only a few times. The CDR3 loop is CASRGLAGTGELFF. The CDR3 DNA is TGTGCCAGCAGGGGACTAGCGGGAACCGGGGAGCTGTTTTTT. V is TRBV7-2 and J is TRBJ2-2, with 13 bases aligning to TRBD2. Germline CDR1 SGHTA, CDR2 FQGNSA. V lost 6 bases, J lost 5 bases, and 0 bases stayed unmatched. This CDR3 is built from 14 residues.

Ten or more counts support this clonotype. The genes are TRBV12-3 or TRBV12-4 and TRBJ1-1, with TRBD1 identical over 10 bases. CDR3 length: 14 amino acids. V was pared by 6 bases and J by 0 bases, with 1 base of the junction left unmatched. The CDR3 DNA is TGTGCCAGCAGGGGACAGGGGATGAACACTGAAGCTTTCTTT. It codes for CASRGQGMNTEAFF.

At least ten counts were recorded for this clonotype. V and J are TRBV10-2 and TRBJ1-6, with D possibly matching TRBD1 (5 bases). CDR3 size: 13 residues. The germline gives CDR1 WSHSY, CDR2 SAAADI. The V end was cut by 3 bases, the J end by 9 bases, with 9 bases between. Here the CDR3 reads CASSDGGTSPLHF. DNA for the CDR3: TGCGCCAGCAGTGACGGGGGAACTTCACCCCTCCACTTT.

This clonotype was counted only a few times. V gene TRBV7-2 combines with J gene TRBJ2-2; D ambiguous. Trimming left V 5 bases short and J 4 bases short, with 14 bases between. This CDR3 comprises 15 residues. From germline, CDR1 is SGHTA and CDR2 FQGNSA. The DNA for the CDR3 is TGTGCCAGCAGCGTGAAGGTGGGCTCCACCGGGGAGCTGTTTTTT. As protein: CASSVKVGSTGELFF.

The rearrangement links TRBV27 to TRBJ1-4; D is possibly TRBD1 (6 bases). V shed 8 bases and J shed 0 bases, with 13 bases lying between them. The CDR3 is 15 amino acids. The germline CDR1 and CDR2 sequences are MNHEY and SMNVEV (reference sequence). CDR3 sequence (DNA): TGTGCCAGCTGCTGCAGACAGGCAACTAATGAAAAACTGTTTTTT. Residues: CASCCRQATNEKLFF.

J is TRBJ2-7 and V is TRBV30; a weak D match, TRBD2 (5 bases). The germline gives CDR1 GTSNPN, CDR2 SVGIG (reference sequence). CDR3 length: 12 amino acids. Trimming pared 3 bases from V and 5 bases from J, leaving 11 bases between. The CDR3 DNA reads TGTGCCTGGAGCCCGGACTTCCACGAGCAGTACTTC. This codes for CAWSPDFHEQYF.

This rearrangement joins TRBV6-5 to TRBJ2-6, with 12 bases that match TRBD2. This CDR3 contains 18 residues. With V trimmed by 4 bases and J by 1 base, 5 bases remained unmatched. Per germline, CDR1 MNHEY and CDR2 SVGAGI. Written as DNA, the CDR3 is TGTGCCAGCAGTTTACCTACTAGCGGGAGGTCTGGGGCCAACGTCCTGACTTTC. It translates to CASSLPTSGRSGANVLTF.

The gene calls are TRBV11-3 and TRBJ2-1, with unresolved D. V lost 3 bases and J 0 bases, leaving 9 bases between the germline ends. Germline-derived CDR1 and CDR2 are SGHNT and YENEEA. The CDR3 is 15 amino acids. In DNA, the CDR3 is TGTGCCAGCAGCTTCTCGGAGAGCTCCTACAATGAGCAGTTCTTC. This translates into CASSFSESSYNEQFF.

Comment on this clonotype: One base away lies a much larger clone, so this may be a sequencing read error. The V and J genes are TRBV2 and TRBJ1-1, with D possibly being TRBD1 (5 bases). Germline CDR1 SNHLY, CDR2 FYNNEI. This CDR3 spans 14 amino acids. DNA of the CDR3: TGTGCCGGCAGTGAAGGTAGACAGCCCACTGAAGCTTTCTTT. Translation gives CAGSEGRQPTEAFF.

V is TRBV7-3 and J is TRBJ2-1; tentative D call: TRBD2 (5 bases). This CDR3 has 14 residues. The germline CDR1 and CDR2 sequences are SGHTA and FQGTGA. With 4 bases removed from V and 2 bases from J, the gap between germline ends came to 9 bases. DNA for the CDR3: TGTGCCAGCAGCTACGGAGGAACCTACAATGAGCAGTTCTTC. Translated, it gives CASSYGGTYNEQFF.

This clonotype was found many times. The rearrangement uses TRBV30 and TRBJ1-2; D not certain. Trimming removed 2 bases at V and 4 bases at J, with 8 bases between. The germline gives CDR1 GTSNPN, CDR2 SVGIG (reference sequence). CDR3 size: 12 residues. CDR3 loop: CAWSRTVYGYTF. The CDR3 DNA follows: TGTGCCTGGAGTCGGACTGTCTATGGCTACACCTTC.

This clonotype was counted at least ten times. The chain carries TRBV28 and TRBJ1-4; no firm D call. Germline loops: CDR1 MDHEN, CDR2 SYDVKM. The CDR3 extends over 15 amino acids. Trimming stripped 6 bases from V and 0 bases from J, with 11 bases between. The CDR3 sequence is CASRPDGPTNEKLFF. Here the CDR3 DNA reads TGTGCCAGCAGACCCGACGGTCCAACTAATGAAAAACTGTTTTTT.

This clonotype has only a few counts. J is TRBJ2-5 and V is TRBV7-8; 7 bases map to TRBD2. With 4 bases clipped from V and 4 bases from J, the junction kept 9 bases outside the gene matches. The CDR3 is 15 residues long. Germline V gene sequence: CDR1 SGHVS, CDR2 FQNEAQ. This chain's CDR3 is CASSYTGTTGETQYF. DNA for the CDR3: TGTGCCAGCAGCTACACCGGGACTACGGGAGAGACCCAGTACTTC.

This clonotype was detected ten times or more. At one of its ends the junction is not consistent with the germline gene, which may arise from a read error. The V call is TRBV20-1, the J call TRBJ2-6; D gene uncertain. Per the germline V gene, CDR1 is DFQATT and CDR2 is SNEGSKA (reference sequence). This CDR3 region has 14 residues. This chain's CDR3 is CSARVPYGANVLTF. For the CDR3, the DNA is TGCAGTGCCAGAGTACCGTATGGGGCCAACGTCCTGACTTTC.

This clonotype showed up just once. The chain combines TRBV2 with TRBJ2-4; 8 bases map to TRBD1. V lost 4 bases, J lost 0 bases, and 11 bases stayed unmatched. Germline CDR1 and CDR2: SNHLY and FYNNEI. CDR3 length: 18 residues. CDR3 region: CASSGDRGPTVAKNIQYF. CDR3 DNA: TGTGCCAGCAGTGGCGACAGGGGTCCGACAGTAGCCAAAAACATTCAGTACTTC. The full variable domain, its missing parts supplied by reference TRBV2 and TRBJ2-4, is EPEVTQTPSHQVTQMGQEVILRCVPISNHLYFYWYRQILGQKVEFLVSFYNNEISEKSEIFDDQFSVERPDGSNFTLKIRSTKLEDSAMYFCASSGDRGPTVAKNIQYFGAGTRLSVL.

This clonotype has just one count. The V call is TRBV5-1, the J call TRBJ1-3; 7 nucleotides match TRBD1. This CDR3 is built from 16 residues. In germline, CDR1 is SGHRS, CDR2 YFSETQ. Trimming at V came to 4 bases and at J to 4 bases, leaving 11 bases not matched to a gene. The CDR3 nucleotides are TGCGCCAGCAGCGCCCTAGACAGGGCCCGCGGAAACACCATATATTTT. Translated: CASSALDRARGNTIYF.

Comments on this clonotype: A much larger clone is a single base away; this may be a read error. The CDR3 DNA reads TGTGCCAGCAGCCAAGATCGGGCAGGGGGAGCTGAAGCTTCCTTT. Protein: CASSQDRAGGAEASF. The rearrangement uses TRBV3-1 and TRBJ1-1; the match to TRBD1 covers 7 bases. Germline loops: CDR1 LGHDT, CDR2 YNNKEL (reference sequence). The CDR3 has 15 amino acids.

This clonotype was found many times. This chain joins TRBV6-1 and TRBJ1-1; unclear D gene. V was trimmed by 5 bases and J by 1 base, leaving 11 bases between them. The CDR3 has 14 residues. Germline lookup yields CDR1 MNHNS and CDR2 SASEGT. CDR3 nucleotide sequence: TGTGCCAGCAGTCGAATTGGGCCGAACACTGAAGCTTTCTTT. Its translation: CASSRIGPNTEAFF.

This clonotype was found a few times. As DNA, the CDR3 is TGCAGCGTTGAAGATCAGGCTAGCGGGAGGCAAGAGACCCAGTACTTC. This sequence encodes CSVEDQASGRQETQYF. This chain uses TRBV29-1 with TRBJ2-5; TRBD2 agrees at 11 bases. Losses at the gene ends were 0 bases for V and 2 bases for J; bases not matched to a gene: 5. The CDR3 runs to 16 residues. Germline CDR1 SQVTM, CDR2 ANQGSEA.

This clonotype was recorded at least ten times. This rearrangement joins TRBV5-1 to TRBJ1-1; a possible D gene is TRBD1 (6 bases). Trimming shortened V by 4 bases and J by 11 bases, and 18 bases separated the two germline ends. This CDR3 contains 13 residues. Germline assignment: CDR1 SGHRS and CDR2 YFSETQ. Here the CDR3 reads CASSRDRGAEAFF. CDR3 sequence (DNA): TGCGCCAGCAGCCGCGACCGGGGGGCCGAGGCTTTCTTT. The whole variable domain, remainder taken from reference TRBV5-1 and TRBJ1-1, is KAGVTQTPRYLIKTRGQQVTLSCSPISGHRSVSWYQQTPGQGLQFLFEYFSETQRNKGNFPGRFSGRQFSNSRSEMNVSTLELGDSALYLCASSRDRGAEAFFGQGTRLTVV.